What follows is one T cell receptor (beta chain) and its context. As processed by the authors: Reference gene primer amplification yielded estimated nucleated cell counts. TCRdb's table, derived via immunoSEQ multiplex PCR, lists solely in-frame clones and lacks some. The V and J calls and the clone size are those of that table, but D and trimming were determined from the DNA. The sample shows under 500,000 clones, nearly 90% of them seen only once. The data are from a study of blood T cell repertoires in COVID-19. Trimming removed 5 bases at V and 0 bases at J, with 13 bases between. There are 15 residues in the CDR3. The V gene's germline CDR1 is MNHEY and CDR2 SVGAGI. Ages ranged from 18 to 89 years, with residence in approximately 23 US areas.

The TCR sequence derives from a woman aged 18 to 35 with acute COVID-19. The specimen sequenced was PBMCs or T cells enriched from blood (not recorded which). The chain joins TRBV6-5 to TRBJ1-1; D unclear. The CDR3 nucleotides are TGTGCCAGCAGTCCCCTTAGAGGATTGAACACTGAAGCTTTCTTT. Residues: CASSPLRGLNTEAFF.